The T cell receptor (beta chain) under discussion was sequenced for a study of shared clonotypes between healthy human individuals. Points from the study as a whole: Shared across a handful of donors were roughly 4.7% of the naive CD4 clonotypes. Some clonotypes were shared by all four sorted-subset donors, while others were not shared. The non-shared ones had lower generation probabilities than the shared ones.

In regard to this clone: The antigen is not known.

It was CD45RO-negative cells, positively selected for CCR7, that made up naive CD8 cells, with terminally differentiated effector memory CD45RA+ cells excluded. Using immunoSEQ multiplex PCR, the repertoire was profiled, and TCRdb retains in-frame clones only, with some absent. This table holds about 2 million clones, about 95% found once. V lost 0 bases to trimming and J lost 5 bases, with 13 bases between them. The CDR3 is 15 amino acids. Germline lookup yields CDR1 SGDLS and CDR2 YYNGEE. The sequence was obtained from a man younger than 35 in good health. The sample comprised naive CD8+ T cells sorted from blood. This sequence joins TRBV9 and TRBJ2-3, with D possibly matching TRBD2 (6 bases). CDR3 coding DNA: TGTGCCAGCAGCGTAGCCCCGGGGGTCGGAGATACGCAGTATTTT. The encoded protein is CASSVAPGVGDTQYF.